Listed below are T cell receptor beta chains from one sample, sequenced in a study of T cell repertoires in cytomegalovirus infection. Their recognized antigens are unknown. One entry per CDR3 protein results from TCRdb running MiXCR on the reads. In the table there are under 500,000 distinct CDR3 sequences, 40% to 50% of which are singletons. The source was cultured PBMCs, collected from culture after CMV antigen stimulation. The receptors were gathered from a human donor in good health (CMV status not recorded). Some clones in this sample may be carry-over from other donors' samples. The CDR3 runs from the conserved cysteine through the conserved F or W. The order of the fields is clone size, V gene, D gene, J gene, CDR3 DNA, CDR3 protein. A D gene is named only where the DNA matches it firmly. Some rows have no size entry. The others give once, few or many, or a class for an expanded clone.

few	TRBV7-2	TRBD1	TRBJ2-3	TGTGCCAGTAGGGGACAGCCGGACACAGATACGCAGTATTTT	CASRGQPDTDTQYF
few	TRBV10-3	TRBD1	TRBJ1-5	TGTGCCATCAGTGAGTCGCGGGCAGGGGGCCTTAATCAGCCCCAGCATTTT	CAISESRAGGLNQPQHF
few	TRBV7-2	-	TRBJ1-1	TGTGCCAGCAGCCCCTCCGGCGTTGAAGCTTTCTTT	CASSPSGVEAFF
few	TRBV7-9	TRBD2	TRBJ2-2	TGTGCCAGCAGGCCCGGGGGGGCCGGGGAGCTGTTTTTT	CASRPGGAGELFF
-	TRBV20-1	TRBD2	TRBJ2-1	TGCAGTGCCAGAGGGTTCGGGTCGGGAGGGTCCCCCGTCAATGAGCAGTTCTTC	CSARGFGSGGSPVNEQFF
-	TRBV7-2	-	TRBJ1-3	TGTGCCAGCAGCCCTAGCGCTTTCGGGGCTGGAAACACCATATATTTT	CASSPSAFGAGNTIYF
-	TRBV20-1	TRBD2	TRBJ2-1	TGCAGTGCGTGCCTTAGCGGGGGGAGCTCCTACAATGAGCAGTTCTTC	CSACLSGGSSYNEQFF
-	TRBV5-4	TRBD2	TRBJ2-5	TGTGCCAGCAGCTTGGCCCAAGCGGGGGGGGGAGAGACCCAGTACTTC	CASSLAQAGGGETQYF
-	TRBV6-5	-	TRBJ2-1	TGTGCCAGCAGTTATCGACTCCAAAATGAGCAGTTCTTC	CASSYRLQNEQFF
-	TRBV6-2/TRBV6-3	-	TRBJ1-5	TGTGCCAGCCACAGTTCGGCAAGGGCTTCCAATCAGCCCCAGCATTTT	CASHSSARASNQPQHF
few	TRBV6-2/TRBV6-3	-	TRBJ1-1	TGTGCCAGCAGTTACCGTGTGTTTATGGACACTGAAGCTTTCTTT	CASSYRVFMDTEAFF
-	TRBV4-1	-	TRBJ2-3	TGCGCCAGCAGCCAAGATCGTGGAGAAGCAGATACGCAGTATTTT	CASSQDRGEADTQYF
-	TRBV19	-	TRBJ2-5	TGTGCCAGTAGTATTTTAGGGGGGCAAGAGACCCAGTACTTC	CASSILGGQETQYF
many	TRBV7-2	-	TRBJ2-1	TGTGCCAGCAGCTTATTGGCGGTTTCCTACAATGAGCAGTTCTTC	CASSLLAVSYNEQFF
few	TRBV6-2/TRBV6-3	-	TRBJ2-5	TGTGCCAGCAGTAAAAGGGAGACCCAGTACTTC	CASSKRETQYF
-	TRBV10-3	-	TRBJ2-5	TGTGCCATCAGTGAGTCTAGGACTGCAGAGACCCAGTACTTC	CAISESRTAETQYF
few	TRBV7-2	TRBD1	TRBJ2-5	TGTGCCAGCAGCTTAGCCTCGACAGGGATACAAGAGACCCAGTACTTC	CASSLASTGIQETQYF
-	TRBV5-1	-	TRBJ2-7	TGCGCCAGCTCCACCGGGGTAGGGCGTTCCTACGAGCAGTACTTC	CASSTGVGRSYEQYF
-	TRBV7-6	TRBD2	TRBJ2-5	TGTGCCAGCAGCTTCACTAGCGGCCAAGAGACCCAGTACTTC	CASSFTSGQETQYF
-	TRBV24-1	-	TRBJ2-1	TGTGCCACCAGTGATCACCGGGACCCCAAGGCCTACAATGAGCAGTTCTTC	CATSDHRDPKAYNEQFF
-	TRBV5-4	-	TRBJ2-5	TGTGCCAGCAGCTTGGAGTCAGAACAAGAGACCCAGTACTTC	CASSLESEQETQYF
-	TRBV5-4	-	TRBJ1-1	TGTGCCAGCAGCTTGCAAGCCATGAACACTGAAGCTTTCTTT	CASSLQAMNTEAFF
few	TRBV27	-	TRBJ2-5	TGTGCCAGCAGTTTTAGCAGGGCGTCAGAGACCCAGTACTTC	CASSFSRASETQYF
-	TRBV7-9	-	TRBJ1-4	TGTGCCAGCAGCACACAGGGTTATCGGGAAAAACTGTTTTTT	CASSTQGYREKLFF
-	TRBV5-6	-	TRBJ1-2	TGTGCCAGCAGCTTGGTGACAGGAGCAGGTGGCTACACCTTC	CASSLVTGAGGYTF
-	TRBV6-2/TRBV6-3	-	TRBJ2-1	TGTGCCAGCACCTTACTTAGGGGAGTTAAGGCCTACAATGAGCAGTTCTTC	CASTLLRGVKAYNEQFF
-	TRBV6-5	-	TRBJ1-4	TGTGCCAGCAGTTACATCCAGGGTCATGAAAAACTGTTTTTT	CASSYIQGHEKLFF
once	TRBV20-1	-	TRBJ2-7	TGCAGTGCCCCCGGGACCCTGGGCGAGCAGTACTTC	CSAPGTLGEQYF
-	TRBV7-2	-	TRBJ2-3	TGTGCCAGCAGCTTAGACCCGGGGAGAGATACGCAGTATTTT	CASSLDPGRDTQYF
few	TRBV4-1	TRBD1	TRBJ1-1	TGCGCCAGCAGCCAATACAGGGGAGGGGTGAACACTGAAGCTTTCTTT	CASSQYRGGVNTEAFF
-	TRBV4-1	-	TRBJ2-7	TGCGCCAGCAGCCAAGCGGAAGGAGCCTACGAGCAGTACTTC	CASSQAEGAYEQYF
few	TRBV19	TRBD2	TRBJ2-2	TGTGCCAGTGGTAACCGACTAGCGGGAGGGCCAACCGGGGAGCTGTTTTTT	CASGNRLAGGPTGELFF
few	TRBV20-1	TRBD1	TRBJ2-1	TGCAGTGCTAGAACGGACAGGGGGTCCTACAATGAGCAGTTCTTC	CSARTDRGSYNEQFF
-	TRBV5-6	-	TRBJ1-4	TGTGCCAGCAGCCAATCGAAAGGATCTAATGAAAAACTGTTTTTT	CASSQSKGSNEKLFF
-	TRBV2	-	TRBJ2-5	TGTGCCAGCAGTACGAGGTCGAGCCTGAGAGAGACCCAGTACTTC	CASSTRSSLRETQYF
few	TRBV11-2	-	TRBJ2-2	TGTGCCAGCAGCCTCTCCTCCTTTAGCGGACCTCCCCCCGGGGAGCTGTTTTTT	CASSLSSFSGPPPGELFF
few	TRBV14	-	TRBJ2-1	TGTGCCAGCAGCCAAGAGGCAGCCCCCACCTACAATGAGCAGTTCTTC	CASSQEAAPTYNEQFF
few	TRBV24-1	TRBD2	TRBJ2-1	TGTGCCACCAGTGATCGGACTAGCGCGAGCTCCTACAATGAGCAGTTCTTC	CATSDRTSASSYNEQFF
-	TRBV7-8	-	TRBJ2-3	TGTGCCAGCAGCTACCGGACCCGACCAGATACGCAGTATTTT	CASSYRTRPDTQYF
few	TRBV7-8	-	TRBJ2-2	TGTGCCAGCAGCCCTACAGGGATGAACACCGGGGAGCTGTTTTTT	CASSPTGMNTGELFF
many	TRBV7-9	TRBD1	TRBJ2-5	TGTGCCAGCAGCGAGGGGACAGGGAGTGTGGAGACCCAGTACTTC	CASSEGTGSVETQYF
-	TRBV6-2/TRBV6-3	-	TRBJ2-5	TGTGCCAGCAGATACTTGCCGCAAGAGACCCAGTACTTC	CASRYLPQETQYF